The 6 T cell receptor beta chains below were found in one sample sequenced in a study of cytomegalovirus exposure and HLA in healthy donors. Primers: 60 Vbeta forward and 13 Jbeta reverse. Method: immunoSEQ multiplex PCR; TCRdb's copy keeps in-frame clones and lacks some. This sample has more than 85,000 clones, with 73% found just once. Sequencing was performed on PBMCs. These receptors were collected from a middle-aged man in good health and CMV-seronegative.

Only one count was recorded for this clone. This rearrangement joins TRBV19 to TRBJ2-2; tentatively, D is TRBD1 (7 bases). Trimming left V 10 bases short and J 2 bases short, with 14 bases between. Per germline, CDR1 LNHDA and CDR2 SQIVND (reference sequence). CDR3 length: 14 residues. The CDR3 loop is CATYRGGNTGELFF. CDR3 in DNA: TGTGCCACCTACAGGGGAGGAAACACCGGGGAGCTGTTTTTT. Combining the CDR3 with reference TRBV19 and TRBJ2-2 gives the whole variable domain DGGITQSPKYLFRKEGQNVTLSCEQNLNHDAMYWYRQDPGQGLRLIYYSQIVNDFQKGDIAEGYSVSREKKESFPLTVTSAQKNPTAFYLCATYRGGNTGELFFGEGSRLTVL.

This rearrangement joins TRBV7-9 to TRBJ2-1; D unclear. This CDR3 spans 12 amino acids. V dropped 4 bases and J dropped 5 bases, with 6 bases sitting between them. The germline V gene has CDR1 SEHNR and CDR2 FQNEAQ (reference sequence). CDR3 coding DNA: TGTGCCAGCAGCTCCAGAAACAATGAGCAGTTCTTC. Its protein is CASSSRNNEQFF.

The V gene is TRBV7-3, the J gene TRBJ2-2; D is unresolved. The CDR3 extends over 13 amino acids. The germline V gene encodes CDR1 SGHTA and CDR2 FQGTGA. V gave up 5 bases and J gave up 7 bases, with 11 bases separating them. The CDR3 DNA is TGTGCCAGCAGCCCCGATCGCGTCGGGGAGCTGTTTTTT. This sequence encodes CASSPDRVGELFF.

This CDR3 is CASSSPRETQYF. CDR3 bases: TGTGCCAGCAGCTCCCCCCGAGAGACCCAGTACTTC. The rearrangement uses TRBV7-8 and TRBJ2-5; D gene ambiguous. Trimming took 4 bases from V and 4 from J, leaving 7 bases between them. This CDR3 spans 12 amino acids. Germline values: CDR1 SGHVS, CDR2 FQNEAQ.

This clone was counted between two and nine times. V gene TRBV6-6 combines with J gene TRBJ1-1, with 8 bases matching TRBD1. The CDR3 length is 13 residues. The V segment lost 5 bases and the J segment 6 bases; nucleotides outside the gene matches: 5. CDR1 is MNHNY and CDR2 is SVGAGI in the germline V gene (reference sequence). DNA for the CDR3: TGTGCCAGCAGTGGACAGGGCTGGGCTGAAGCTTTCTTT. This translates into CASSGQGWAEAFF.

The rearrangement links TRBV5-1 to TRBJ2-3; tentatively, D is TRBD2 (5 bases). The V end lost 4 bases, the J end lost 8 bases, and 8 bases lay between the germline ends. The germline V gene encodes CDR1 SGHRS and CDR2 YFSETQ. The CDR3 has 11 amino acids. In DNA form, the CDR3 reads TGCGCCAGCAGCCACGGGATTACGCAGTATTTT. Translating it yields CASSHGITQYF.